Following are 8 T cell receptor beta chains from one sample sequenced in a study of blood T cell repertoires in COVID-19. Data came from immunoSEQ multiplex PCR; TCRdb stores just in-frame clones and leaves some out. The repertoire holds more than 95,000 clones, with approximately 80% as singletons. Sequencing input: peripheral blood. These receptors originate from a man aged 80 or over with acute or convalescent COVID-19.

V gene TRBV7-2 combines with J gene TRBJ2-6; D might be TRBD1 (6 bases). This CDR3 is 18 amino acids long. Trimming removed 1 base at V and 2 bases at J, with 15 bases between. Germline lookup yields CDR1 SGHTA and CDR2 FQGNSA. CDR3: CASSLEHRAGAGANVLTF. For the CDR3, the DNA is TGTGCCAGCAGCTTAGAACACAGGGCAGGAGCTGGGGCCAACGTCCTGACTTTC. The whole variable domain, remainder taken from reference TRBV7-2 and TRBJ2-6, is GAGVSQSPSNKVTEKGKDVELRCDPISGHTALYWYRQSLGQGLEFLIYFQGNSAPDKSGLPSDRFSAERTGGSVSTLTIQRTQQEDSAVYLCASSLEHRAGAGANVLTFGAGSRLTVL.

The chain couples TRBV27 to TRBJ1-5, with 9 bases identical to TRBD1. The germline V gene encodes CDR1 MNHEY and CDR2 SMNVEV (reference sequence). J was trimmed by 1 base and V by 6 bases; bases with no gene match: 4. This CDR3 is 15 amino acids long. In DNA form, the CDR3 reads TGTGCCAGCAGAAGACAGGGGGGGAGCAATCAGCCCCAGCATTTT. This sequence encodes CASRRQGGSNQPQHF.

This CDR3 reads CASSPRAEAFF. For the CDR3, the DNA is TGTGCCAGCAGCCCTCGGGCTGAAGCTTTCTTT. V and J are TRBV12-3 or TRBV12-4 and TRBJ1-1; no clear D. The CDR3 length is 11 residues. The V and J ends lost 6 bases and 6 bases respectively, with 8 bases between them.

The chain carries TRBV5-4 and TRBJ2-2, with 7 bases fitting TRBD1. V trimming: 0 bases; J trimming: 0 bases; junction bases outside the gene matches: 2. Germline-derived CDR1 and CDR2 are SGHNT and YYREEE (reference sequence). The CDR3 contains 16 residues. CDR3 nucleotides: TGTGCCAGCAGCTTGGGAGGGGGCCCGAACACCGGGGAGCTGTTTTTT. Amino acid sequence: CASSLGGGPNTGELFF. Based on the CDR3 plus reference TRBV5-4 and TRBJ2-2, the full variable domain is ETGVTQSPTHLIKTRGQQVTLRCSSQSGHNTVSWYQQALGQGPQFIFQYYREEENGRGNFPPRFSGLQFPNYSSELNVNALELDDSALYLCASSLGGGPNTGELFFGEGSRLTVL.

The V and J genes are TRBV28 and TRBJ1-2; 9 bases line up with TRBD1. The CDR3 is 17 residues long. The ends lost 1 base at V and 5 bases at J; junction bases unmatched: 11. The germline gives CDR1 MDHEN, CDR2 SYDVKM. The CDR3 DNA reads as TGTGCCAGCAGTTTATTAGGCGGGACAGGGTCTGGGTATGGCTACACCTTC. It yields the protein CASSLLGGTGSGYGYTF.

The CDR3 DNA reads TGTGCCATCGGGACTAGCGGGACCACAGATACGCAGTATTTT. Encoded protein: CAIGTSGTTDTQYF. The genes are TRBV10-3 and TRBJ2-3; 13 bases line up with TRBD2. Germline V lookup: CDR1 ENHRY, CDR2 SYGVKD. The CDR3 is 14 amino acids. With 8 bases clipped from V and 2 bases from J, the junction kept 1 base outside the gene matches.

This clone was observed a handful of times. This chain joins TRBV4-2 and TRBJ2-1; TRBD2 agrees at 7 bases. With V trimmed by 1 base and J by 4 bases, 4 bases remained unmatched. This CDR3 spans 15 amino acids. CDR1 is LGHNA and CDR2 is YNFKEQ in the germline V gene. This CDR3 reads CASSQGRTSYNEQFF. The CDR3 DNA sequence: TGTGCCAGCAGCCAAGGAAGGACTAGTTACAATGAGCAGTTCTTC.

V is TRBV18 and J is TRBJ1-6, with D unclear. Germline CDR1 is KGHSH and CDR2 is LQKENI. V lost 2 bases to trimming and J lost 6 bases, with 5 bases between them. The CDR3 is made up of 13 amino acids. The CDR3 DNA reads as TGTGCCAGCTCACCAATTAGTAATTCACCCCTCCACTTT. This gives the protein CASSPISNSPLHF.